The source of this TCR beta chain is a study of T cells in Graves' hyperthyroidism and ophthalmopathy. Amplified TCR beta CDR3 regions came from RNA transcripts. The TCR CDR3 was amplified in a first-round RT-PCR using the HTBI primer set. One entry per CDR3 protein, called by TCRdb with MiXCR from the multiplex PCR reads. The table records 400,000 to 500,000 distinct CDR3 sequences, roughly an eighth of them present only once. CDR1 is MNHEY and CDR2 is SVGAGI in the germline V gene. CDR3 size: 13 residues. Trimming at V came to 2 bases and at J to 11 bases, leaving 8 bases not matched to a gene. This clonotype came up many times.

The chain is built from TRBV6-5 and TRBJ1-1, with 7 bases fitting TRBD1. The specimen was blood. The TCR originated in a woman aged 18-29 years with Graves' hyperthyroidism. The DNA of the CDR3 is TGTGCCAGCAGTTACAGGACAGGCACCTTCGCTTTCTTT. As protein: CASSYRTGTFAFF.